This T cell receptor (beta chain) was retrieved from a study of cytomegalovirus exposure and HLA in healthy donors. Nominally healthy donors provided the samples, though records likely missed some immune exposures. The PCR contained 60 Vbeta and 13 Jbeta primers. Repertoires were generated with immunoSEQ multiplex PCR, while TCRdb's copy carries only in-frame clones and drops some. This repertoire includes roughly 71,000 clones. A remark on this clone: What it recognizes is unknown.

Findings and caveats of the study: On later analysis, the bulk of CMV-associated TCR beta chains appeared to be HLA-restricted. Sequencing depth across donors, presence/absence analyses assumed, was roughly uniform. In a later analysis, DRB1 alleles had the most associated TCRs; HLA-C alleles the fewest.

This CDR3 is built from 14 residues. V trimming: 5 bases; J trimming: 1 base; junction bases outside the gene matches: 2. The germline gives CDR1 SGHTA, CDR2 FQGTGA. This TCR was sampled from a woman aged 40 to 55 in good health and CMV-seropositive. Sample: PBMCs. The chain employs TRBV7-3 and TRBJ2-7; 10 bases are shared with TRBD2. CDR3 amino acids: CASSPSGSSYEQYF. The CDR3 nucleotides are TGTGCCAGCAGCCCTAGCGGGAGTTCCTACGAGCAGTACTTC. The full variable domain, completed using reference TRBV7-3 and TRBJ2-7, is GAGVSQTPSNKVTEKGKYVELRCDPISGHTALYWYRQSLGQGPEFLIYFQGTGAADDSGLPNDRFFAVRPEGSVSTLKIQRTERGDSAVYLCASSPSGSSYEQYFGPGTRLTVT.